A selection of T cell receptor beta chains follows, all from one sample in a study of CD8+ T cells in alopecia areata. The repertoire was sequenced with immunoSEQ multiplex PCR; TCRdb's copy has only in-frame clones and lacks some. Among some 170,000 clones listed, roughly 60% were seen once. The sample consisted of CD4+ T cells sorted from blood, taken at week 0. The origin of the receptors is a human donor with alopecia areata. Each CDR3 is given with its conserved first and last residue. The order of the fields is D gene, V gene, CDR3 length, clone size, J gene, CDR3 protein, CDR3 DNA. A D gene is named only where the DNA matches it firmly. Not all rows give a size; the values are once, few, many and, for expanded clones, a class.

d_call: NA
v_call: TRBV2
cdr3_length: 13
clone_size: NA
j_call: TRBJ1-6
cdr3_aa: CASSEAQGLALHF
cdr3_nt: TGTGCCAGCAGTGAAGCGCAGGGGCTGGCCCTCCACTTT

d_call: NA
v_call: TRBV10-3
cdr3_length: 12
clone_size: NA
j_call: TRBJ2-1
cdr3_aa: CAISEILGPGFF
cdr3_nt: TGTGCCATCAGTGAGATTCTGGGACCAGGGTTCTTC

d_call: TRBD1
v_call: TRBV29-1
cdr3_length: 15
clone_size: NA
j_call: TRBJ2-3
cdr3_aa: CSVDKAGTATDTQYF
cdr3_nt: TGCAGCGTCGATAAGGCCGGGACAGCGACAGATACGCAGTATTTT

d_call: NA
v_call: TRBV2
cdr3_length: 14
clone_size: NA
j_call: TRBJ1-5
cdr3_aa: CASSGVGGNQPQHF
cdr3_nt: TGTGCCAGCAGTGGGGTTGGAGGGAATCAGCCCCAGCATTTT

d_call: NA
v_call: TRBV25-1
cdr3_length: 12
clone_size: once
j_call: TRBJ2-1
cdr3_aa: CASSNTDPRQFF
cdr3_nt: TGTGCCAGCAGTAATACAGACCCTCGGCAGTTCTTC

d_call: TRBD1
v_call: TRBV19
cdr3_length: 14
clone_size: NA
j_call: TRBJ1-5
cdr3_aa: CASSSQGAGQPQHF
cdr3_nt: TGTGCCAGTAGTTCACAGGGGGCCGGGCAGCCCCAGCATTTT

d_call: NA
v_call: TRBV10-3
cdr3_length: 14
clone_size: few
j_call: TRBJ2-1
cdr3_aa: CAISSSSSYNEQFF
cdr3_nt: TGTGCCATCTCCAGTTCAAGCTCCTACAATGAGCAGTTCTTC

d_call: TRBD1
v_call: TRBV7-2
cdr3_length: 14
clone_size: NA
j_call: TRBJ1-5
cdr3_aa: CASSPRTGDQPQHF
cdr3_nt: TGTGCCAGCAGCCCGAGGACAGGGGATCAGCCCCAGCATTTT

d_call: TRBD1
v_call: TRBV7-9
cdr3_length: 16
clone_size: NA
j_call: TRBJ1-5
cdr3_aa: CASSLWTGGGNQPQHF
cdr3_nt: TGTGCCAGCAGCTTATGGACAGGGGGCGGCAATCAGCCCCAGCATTTT

d_call: NA
v_call: TRBV29-1
cdr3_length: 13
clone_size: NA
j_call: TRBJ2-3
cdr3_aa: CSVEQLPTDTQYF
cdr3_nt: TGCAGCGTTGAACAACTACCCACAGATACGCAGTATTTT

d_call: NA
v_call: TRBV27
cdr3_length: 14
clone_size: NA
j_call: TRBJ2-5
cdr3_aa: CASSPFRDQETQYF
cdr3_nt: TGTGCCAGCAGTCCTTTCCGGGATCAAGAGACCCAGTACTTC

d_call: NA
v_call: TRBV29-1
cdr3_length: 10
clone_size: NA
j_call: TRBJ2-7
cdr3_aa: CSVAGGEQYF
cdr3_nt: TGCAGCGTTGCTGGGGGCGAGCAGTACTTC

d_call: TRBD1
v_call: TRBV7-2
cdr3_length: 15
clone_size: NA
j_call: TRBJ1-2
cdr3_aa: CASSPSGQGAYGYTF
cdr3_nt: TGTGCCAGCAGCCCGAGCGGACAGGGGGCCTATGGCTACACCTTC

d_call: NA
v_call: TRBV4-1
cdr3_length: 14
clone_size: NA
j_call: TRBJ1-5
cdr3_aa: CASSQDSGDQPQHF
cdr3_nt: TGCGCCAGCAGCCAAGATTCAGGGGATCAGCCCCAGCATTTT

d_call: NA
v_call: TRBV30
cdr3_length: 13
clone_size: once
j_call: TRBJ1-6
cdr3_aa: CAWSVNRYSPLHF
cdr3_nt: TGTGCCTGGAGTGTTAACAGATATTCACCCCTCCACTTT

d_call: NA
v_call: TRBV4-1
cdr3_length: 12
clone_size: NA
j_call: TRBJ2-1
cdr3_aa: CASSKSLNEQFF
cdr3_nt: TGCGCCAGCAGTAAATCCCTCAATGAGCAGTTCTTC

d_call: NA
v_call: TRBV23-1
cdr3_length: 17
clone_size: NA
j_call: TRBJ2-1
cdr3_aa: CASSPYHYLRSYNEQFF
cdr3_nt: TGCGCCAGCAGTCCGTACCACTACCTCAGGAGCTACAATGAGCAGTTCTTC

d_call: NA
v_call: TRBV14
cdr3_length: 14
clone_size: few
j_call: TRBJ2-3
cdr3_aa: CASSQDREADTQYF
cdr3_nt: TGTGCCAGCAGCCAAGATCGTGAGGCAGATACGCAGTATTTT

d_call: NA
v_call: TRBV30
cdr3_length: 15
clone_size: NA
j_call: TRBJ1-5
cdr3_aa: CAWSVTGRGNQPQHF
cdr3_nt: TGTGCCTGGAGTGTAACCGGACGAGGAAATCAGCCCCAGCATTTT

d_call: NA
v_call: TRBV30
cdr3_length: 11
clone_size: once
j_call: TRBJ2-7
cdr3_aa: CAWSVLAEQYF
cdr3_nt: TGTGCCTGGAGTGTTTTGGCAGAGCAGTACTTC

d_call: NA
v_call: TRBV27
cdr3_length: 14
clone_size: NA
j_call: TRBJ1-2
cdr3_aa: CASSLEGPSGRYTF
cdr3_nt: TGTGCCAGCAGTTTAGAGGGACCCTCAGGACGCTACACCTTC

d_call: TRBD1
v_call: TRBV29-1
cdr3_length: 13
clone_size: NA
j_call: TRBJ1-1
cdr3_aa: CSDVRGQGTEAFF
cdr3_nt: TGCAGCGACGTGAGGGGACAGGGCACTGAAGCTTTCTTT

d_call: TRBD2
v_call: TRBV9
cdr3_length: 16
clone_size: once
j_call: TRBJ2-3
cdr3_aa: CASSVGTSGPTDTQYF
cdr3_nt: TGTGCCAGCAGCGTAGGGACTAGCGGACCCACAGATACGCAGTATTTT

d_call: NA
v_call: TRBV28
cdr3_length: 12
clone_size: few
j_call: TRBJ2-4
cdr3_aa: CASGETKNIQYF
cdr3_nt: TGTGCCAGCGGGGAAACCAAAAACATTCAGTACTTC

d_call: NA
v_call: TRBV27
cdr3_length: 14
clone_size: once
j_call: TRBJ1-2
cdr3_aa: CASSFLQGGYGYTF
cdr3_nt: TGTGCCAGCAGTTTCTTACAGGGCGGGTATGGCTACACCTTC

d_call: NA
v_call: TRBV2
cdr3_length: 13
clone_size: NA
j_call: TRBJ2-3
cdr3_aa: CASGRLRTDTQYF
cdr3_nt: TGTGCCAGCGGTCGTCTACGCACAGATACGCAGTATTTT

d_call: NA
v_call: TRBV9
cdr3_length: 14
clone_size: NA
j_call: TRBJ2-2
cdr3_aa: CASKDTGPTGELFF
cdr3_nt: TGTGCCAGCAAGGATACAGGGCCCACCGGGGAGCTGTTTTTT

d_call: NA
v_call: TRBV7-3
cdr3_length: 14
clone_size: NA
j_call: TRBJ2-3
cdr3_aa: CASSLSGPTDTQYF
cdr3_nt: TGTGCCAGCAGCTTAAGTGGGCCCACAGATACGCAGTATTTT

d_call: TRBD1
v_call: TRBV15
cdr3_length: 16
clone_size: NA
j_call: TRBJ2-7
cdr3_aa: CATSRAGQQHPYEQYF
cdr3_nt: TGTGCCACCAGCAGAGCGGGACAGCAACACCCATACGAGCAGTACTTC

d_call: NA
v_call: TRBV6-1
cdr3_length: 15
clone_size: NA
j_call: TRBJ2-7
cdr3_aa: CASSDSGRATYEQYF
cdr3_nt: TGTGCCAGCAGTGATTCCGGCAGGGCCACCTACGAGCAGTACTTC

d_call: NA
v_call: TRBV4-1
cdr3_length: 13
clone_size: NA
j_call: TRBJ1-2
cdr3_aa: CASSQSGLYGYTF
cdr3_nt: TGCGCCAGCAGCCAGTCCGGACTCTATGGCTACACCTTC

d_call: NA
v_call: TRBV6-1
cdr3_length: 19
clone_size: NA
j_call: TRBJ2-7
cdr3_aa: CASSVGSLQGGIFSYEQYF
cdr3_nt: TGTGCCAGCAGTGTGGGGAGTCTCCAGGGGGGGATTTTCTCCTACGAGCAGTACTTC

d_call: NA
v_call: TRBV5-4
cdr3_length: 11
clone_size: NA
j_call: TRBJ2-7
cdr3_aa: CASSSGIEQYF
cdr3_nt: TGTGCCAGCAGCTCAGGGATCGAGCAGTACTTC

d_call: NA
v_call: TRBV4-3
cdr3_length: 15
clone_size: few
j_call: TRBJ2-3
cdr3_aa: CASSQVGGRTDTQYF
cdr3_nt: TGCGCCAGCAGCCAAGTAGGTGGACGCACAGATACGCAGTATTTT

d_call: NA
v_call: TRBV6-1
cdr3_length: 12
clone_size: NA
j_call: TRBJ1-1
cdr3_aa: CASSEGGTEAFF
cdr3_nt: TGTGCCAGCAGTGAAGGTGGTACTGAAGCTTTCTTT

d_call: NA
v_call: TRBV29-1
cdr3_length: 11
clone_size: NA
j_call: TRBJ2-1
cdr3_aa: CSEFTANEQFF
cdr3_nt: TGCAGCGAATTTACAGCCAATGAGCAGTTCTTC

d_call: TRBD2
v_call: TRBV27
cdr3_length: 14
clone_size: few
j_call: TRBJ2-1
cdr3_aa: CASRRRGDYNEQFF
cdr3_nt: TGTGCCAGCAGGCGCCGGGGGGATTACAATGAGCAGTTCTTC

d_call: NA
v_call: TRBV29-1
cdr3_length: 11
clone_size: NA
j_call: TRBJ1-2
cdr3_aa: CSFWGSYGYTF
cdr3_nt: TGCAGCTTCTGGGGGTCATATGGCTACACCTTC

d_call: TRBD1
v_call: TRBV30
cdr3_length: 12
clone_size: NA
j_call: TRBJ2-7
cdr3_aa: CASGDRSYEQYF
cdr3_nt: TGTGCCTCCGGGGACAGATCCTACGAGCAGTACTTC

d_call: TRBD1
v_call: TRBV4-1
cdr3_length: 14
clone_size: NA
j_call: TRBJ1-2
cdr3_aa: CASSRTGGDYGYTF
cdr3_nt: TGCGCCAGCAGCCGGACAGGGGGAGACTATGGCTACACCTTC

d_call: TRBD1
v_call: TRBV19
cdr3_length: 13
clone_size: NA
j_call: TRBJ2-7
cdr3_aa: CASSRDRGYEQYF
cdr3_nt: TGTGCCAGTAGCCGGGACAGGGGATACGAGCAGTACTTC

d_call: NA
v_call: TRBV2
cdr3_length: 16
clone_size: NA
j_call: TRBJ2-7
cdr3_aa: CASRPRGTYSSYEQYF
cdr3_nt: TGTGCCAGCAGGCCGAGGGGGACTTACAGCTCCTACGAGCAGTACTTC

d_call: NA
v_call: TRBV14
cdr3_length: 13
clone_size: few
j_call: TRBJ2-7
cdr3_aa: CASSQATFSEQYF
cdr3_nt: TGTGCCAGCAGCCAAGCGACCTTTAGTGAGCAGTACTTC

d_call: NA
v_call: TRBV30
cdr3_length: 12
clone_size: NA
j_call: TRBJ1-2
cdr3_aa: CAWSVLGYGYTF
cdr3_nt: TGTGCCTGGAGTGTCTTAGGCTATGGCTACACCTTC

d_call: NA
v_call: TRBV7-7
cdr3_length: 13
clone_size: NA
j_call: TRBJ2-1
cdr3_aa: CASSSRGADEQFF
cdr3_nt: TGTGCCAGCAGTTCCAGGGGAGCAGATGAGCAGTTCTTC

d_call: NA
v_call: TRBV29-1
cdr3_length: 13
clone_size: NA
j_call: TRBJ1-2
cdr3_aa: CSVEEQVVWGYTF
cdr3_nt: TGCAGCGTTGAAGAGCAAGTGGTCTGGGGCTACACCTTC

d_call: NA
v_call: TRBV25-1
cdr3_length: 14
clone_size: NA
j_call: TRBJ2-7
cdr3_aa: CASSESANPYEQYF
cdr3_nt: TGTGCCAGCAGTGAATCGGCCAACCCCTACGAGCAGTACTTC

d_call: NA
v_call: TRBV14
cdr3_length: 15
clone_size: NA
j_call: TRBJ2-7
cdr3_aa: CASSRLSGLTYEQYF
cdr3_nt: TGTGCCAGCAGCCGACTTAGCGGACTCACCTACGAGCAGTACTTC

d_call: NA
v_call: TRBV4-3
cdr3_length: 15
clone_size: few
j_call: TRBJ1-2
cdr3_aa: CASSSGQLTHYGYTF
cdr3_nt: TGCGCCAGCAGCTCTGGACAGCTCACGCACTATGGCTACACCTTC

d_call: NA
v_call: TRBV29-1
cdr3_length: 13
clone_size: NA
j_call: TRBJ1-1
cdr3_aa: CSVAQILNTEAFF
cdr3_nt: TGCAGCGTTGCACAGATCCTTAACACTGAAGCTTTCTTT

d_call: NA
v_call: TRBV2
cdr3_length: 12
clone_size: NA
j_call: TRBJ1-1
cdr3_aa: CASNWGRTEAFF
cdr3_nt: TGTGCCAGCAATTGGGGCCGGACTGAAGCTTTCTTT